This entry lists 27 T cell receptor beta chains sequenced from one sample in a study of blood T cell repertoires in COVID-19. The protocol was immunoSEQ multiplex PCR, while the TCRdb copy is restricted to in-frame clones and leaves out a portion. The data contain about 23,000 clones, 86% of them singletons. The sample was peripheral blood. These receptors originate from a woman aged 80 or over with acute or convalescent COVID-19.

The CDR3 region has the DNA TGTGCCAGCAGCAAAGGGCGGCCCGGATTCACACATGAGGCTTGCTACGAGCAGTACTTC. Translated: CASSKGRPGFTHEACYEQYF. The rearrangement joins TRBV21-1 to TRBJ2-7; TRBD2 reflects the table's D call only, with no check against the DNA. TRBV21-1 is labeled a pseudogene. The CDR3 is 20 amino acids.

The chain links TRBV19 to TRBJ1-2; 9 nucleotides match TRBD1. This CDR3 has 15 residues. Germline values: CDR1 LNHDA, CDR2 SQIVND (reference sequence). The V gene end was trimmed by 8 bases and the J gene end by 5 bases; junction bases not matched to a gene: 12. DNA for the CDR3: TGTGCCAGTTTTTACTGGGGACAGGGCGGTTATGGCTACACCTTC. This gives the protein CASFYWGQGGYGYTF.

The CDR3 bases are TGTGCCAGCAGTTTTCGGGGGTCCTATGGCTACACCTTC. This translates into CASSFRGSYGYTF. This chain connects TRBV27 to TRBJ1-2; perhaps TRBD1 as D (5 bases). V dropped 3 bases and J dropped 4 bases, with 9 bases sitting between them. CDR3 length: 13 residues. Germline V gives CDR1 MNHEY, CDR2 SMNVEV (reference sequence).

The J gene is TRBJ1-1, the V gene TRBV30; 9 bases match TRBD1. Germline V gene lookup returns CDR1 GTSNPN and CDR2 SVGIG (reference sequence). CDR3 length equals 15 residues. Germline trimming cut 0 bases from V and 1 base from J; bases unmatched to any gene: 3. CDR3 protein: CAWSVPGQGNTEAFF. CDR3 DNA sequence: TGTGCCTGGAGTGTCCCGGGACAGGGGAACACTGAAGCTTTCTTT.

The chain uses TRBV29-1 and TRBJ1-1, with a weak D call TRBD1 (5 bases). V lost 4 bases and J 5 bases, leaving 14 bases between the germline ends. CDR1 is SQVTM and CDR2 is ANQGSEA in the germline V gene. The CDR3 has 13 amino acids. The CDR3 loop is CSVVYGGRTEAFF. The CDR3 DNA reads TGCAGCGTTGTGTATGGGGGGAGAACTGAAGCTTTCTTT.

V usage is TRBV5-4 and J usage is TRBJ2-3; D is perhaps TRBD2 (5 bases). Trimming stripped 8 bases from V and 0 bases from J, with 19 bases between. Germline V lookup: CDR1 SGHNT, CDR2 YYREEE (reference sequence). This CDR3 comprises 16 residues. CDR3 DNA sequence: TGTGCCAGTCAGCTCGAGGGTGGGGTTAGCACAGATACGCAGTATTTT. Residues: CASQLEGGVSTDTQYF.

This rearrangement joins TRBV7-9 to TRBJ1-1; D gene ambiguous. The germline V and J ends were trimmed by 3 bases and 2 bases, with 10 bases remaining between them. The length of the CDR3 is 14 residues. Germline values: CDR1 SEHNR, CDR2 FQNEAQ (reference sequence). CDR3 bases: TGTGCCAGCAGCTTCGGGAATACAAACACTGAAGCTTTCTTT. It is translated as CASSFGNTNTEAFF.

This chain connects TRBV6-5 to TRBJ1-1; the match to TRBD1 covers 7 bases. Germline loops: CDR1 MNHEY, CDR2 SVGAGI. This CDR3 region has 14 residues. V lost 5 bases to trimming and J lost 3 bases; unmatched junction nucleotides: 6. This chain's CDR3 is CASSPDRAYTEAFF. CDR3 bases: TGTGCCAGCAGTCCCGACAGGGCCTACACTGAAGCTTTCTTT.

This chain links TRBV7-2 with TRBJ2-1; D is uncertain. Germline CDR1 is SGHTA and CDR2 is FQGNSA. This CDR3 comprises 16 residues. The V and J ends lost 5 bases and 0 bases respectively, with 14 bases between them. As DNA, the CDR3 is TGTGCCAGCAGCCCAGACTCCCAGAGCTCCTACAATGAGCAGTTCTTC. It codes for CASSPDSQSSYNEQFF.

J is TRBJ2-7 and V is TRBV5-1; D not resolved. Germline loops: CDR1 SGHRS, CDR2 YFSETQ. CDR3 size: 15 residues. V was clipped by 2 bases and J by 2 bases, with 14 bases between them. This CDR3 is CASSLGPQVTYEQYF. The CDR3 region has the DNA TGCGCCAGCAGCTTAGGTCCCCAGGTAACCTACGAGCAGTACTTC.

The genes are TRBV6-2 or TRBV6-3 and TRBJ1-1, with TRBD1 matching 9 bases. V was pared by 5 bases and J by 7 bases, with 11 bases of the junction left unmatched. The CDR3 is made up of 15 amino acids. Germline V gives CDR1 MNHEY, CDR2 SVGEGT. Here the CDR3 reads CASSLRDRADHEAFF. The CDR3, as DNA: TGTGCCAGCAGTCTGAGGGACAGGGCGGATCATGAAGCTTTCTTT.

This chain joins TRBV27 and TRBJ2-2; 7 positions agree with TRBD2. Germline lookup yields CDR1 MNHEY and CDR2 SMNVEV (reference sequence). The CDR3 length is 15 residues. J lost 6 bases, V lost 8 bases, and 12 bases had no gene match. CDR3 nucleotide sequence: TGTGCCAGCCTAGGGGACTATAGTGCGGCCGGGGAGCTGTTTTTT. It codes for CASLGDYSAAGELFF.

This clone appeared a single time. The chain employs TRBV6-5 and TRBJ2-5; 7 bases line up with TRBD1. This CDR3 comprises 13 residues. V shed 6 bases and J 5 bases; nucleotides not matched to a gene: 6. Per germline, CDR1 MNHEY and CDR2 SVGAGI. CDR3 nucleotides: TGTGCCAGCAGCGAGGGGGCGCGGGAGACCCAGTACTTC. It translates to CASSEGARETQYF.

Of note for this clone: At one end, the junction sequence differs from germline, possibly due to a read error. The rearrangement uses TRBV7-7 and TRBJ2-5; D unresolved. Germline V gene data show CDR1 as SSHAT and CDR2 as FNYEAQ (reference sequence). This CDR3 spans 13 amino acids. The CDR3 loop is CASSLAPPETQYF. The CDR3 nucleotides are TGTGCTAGCAGCCTGGCCCCACCGGAGACCCAGTACTTC.

The chain links TRBV5-8 to TRBJ1-5, with D maybe TRBD1 (6 bases). CDR1 SGHTS and CDR2 YDEGEE come from the germline V gene. Trimming took 3 bases from V and 1 from J, leaving 11 bases between them. The CDR3 is made up of 15 amino acids. CDR3 protein: CASSSGDVSNQPQHF. The CDR3 region has the DNA TGTGCCAGCAGCTCAGGGGATGTAAGCAATCAGCCCCAGCATTTT.

The chain couples TRBV2 to TRBJ1-1, with D tentatively TRBD1 (6 bases). The V end lost 5 bases, the J end lost 0 bases, and 10 bases lay between the germline ends. Germline V gives CDR1 SNHLY, CDR2 FYNNEI. The CDR3 has 14 amino acids. Written as DNA, the CDR3 is TGTGCCAGCAGTCAAGGACAGTTGAACACTGAAGCTTTCTTT. It encodes CASSQGQLNTEAFF.

This clone turned up a few times. The V and J genes are TRBV3-1 (or the pseudogene TRBV3-2) and TRBJ2-5, with 8 bases identical to TRBD1. J was trimmed by 5 bases and V by 4 bases; bases with no gene match: 6. The CDR3 length is 14 residues. The germline V gene has CDR1 LGHDT and CDR2 YNNKEL (reference sequence). The CDR3 spells CASSRNRGRETQYF. CDR3 sequence (DNA): TGTGCCAGCAGCCGGAACAGGGGGAGGGAGACCCAGTACTTC.

The chain links TRBV19 to TRBJ2-1; D might be TRBD1 (6 bases). V dropped 9 bases and J dropped 3 bases, with 12 bases sitting between them. There are 13 residues in the CDR3. Per germline, CDR1 LNHDA and CDR2 SQIVND (reference sequence). In DNA form, the CDR3 reads TGTGCCAGCCAACCCAGGGGCTACAATGAGCAGTTCTTC. This sequence encodes CASQPRGYNEQFF.

This clone was picked up one time. CDR3 sequence: CASSKAIRTGGPEAFF. The DNA for the CDR3 is TGTGCCAGCAGCAAAGCTATAAGGACAGGGGGTCCTGAAGCTTTCTTT. The genes are TRBV21-1 and TRBJ1-1; whether TRBD1, the table's D call, matches the DNA was not checked. TRBV21-1 is a documented pseudogene. The CDR3 loop spans 16 amino acids.

The V call is TRBV18, the J call TRBJ1-4; possibly TRBD1 for D (6 bases). Germline V gene lookup returns CDR1 KGHSH and CDR2 LQKENI. CDR3 length equals 15 residues. The V gene lost 0 bases and the J gene lost 5 bases, with 10 bases spanning the gap. The CDR3 sequence: CASSPPQGKNEKLFF. In DNA form, the CDR3 reads TGTGCCAGCTCACCACCACAGGGAAAGAATGAAAAACTGTTTTTT.

The chain couples TRBV25-1 to TRBJ1-1; maybe TRBD1 (6 bases). The germline V gene encodes CDR1 MGHDK and CDR2 SYGVNS. Trimming stripped 7 bases from V and 8 bases from J, with 20 bases between. CDR3 size: 14 residues. In nucleotides, the CDR3 is TGTGCCAGCATCCAGGGAGACACAGGGCTGGAAGCTTTCTTT. Translation: CASIQGDTGLEAFF.

The J gene is TRBJ1-1, the V gene TRBV7-6; D perhaps matches TRBD1 (6 bases). The ends were cut back, 5 bases at V and 8 bases at J, with 15 bases in the middle. The CDR3 runs to 13 residues. CDR1 is SGHVS, CDR2 FNYEAQ, per germline. DNA for the CDR3: TGTGCCAGCAGCGTCAATACTGGGACAGAAGCTTTCTTT. Amino acid sequence: CASSVNTGTEAFF. The full variable domain, with the rest looked up from reference TRBV7-6 and TRBJ1-1, is GAGVSQSPRYKVTKRGQDVALRCDPISGHVSLYWYRQALGQGPEFLTYFNYEAQQDKSGLPNDRFSAERPEGSISTLTIQRTEQRDSAMYRCASSVNTGTEAFFGQGTRLTVV.

This clone showed up just once. The rearrangement uses TRBV7-8 and TRBJ2-3; D gene uncertain. Germline lookup yields CDR1 SGHVS and CDR2 FQNEAQ. The ends were cut back, 5 bases at V and 6 bases at J, with 15 bases in the middle. The CDR3 is 14 residues long. CDR3 residues: CASSPKITVDTQYF. CDR3 DNA: TGTGCCAGCAGCCCGAAAATAACTGTCGATACGCAGTATTTT.

The CDR3 here is CASSPPNRVDYGELFF. CDR3 in DNA: TGTGCCAGCTCACCACCGAATAGGGTGGACTATGGGGAGCTGTTTTTT. V usage is TRBV18 and J usage is TRBJ2-2; a weak D match, TRBD2 (6 bases). CDR3 length: 16 residues. The V end lost 0 bases, the J end lost 8 bases, and 16 bases lay between the germline ends. Germline assignment: CDR1 KGHSH and CDR2 LQKENI. The complete variable domain, with remaining parts taken from reference TRBV18 and TRBJ2-2, reads NAGVMQNPRHLVRRRGQEARLRCSPMKGHSHVYWYRQLPEEGLKFMVYLQKENIIDESGMPKERFSAEFPKEGPSILRIQQVVRGDSAAYFCASSPPNRVDYGELFFGEGSRLTVL.

This chain links TRBV19 with TRBJ1-2; no reliable D call. The V end was cut by 1 base, the J end by 4 bases, with 7 bases between. The V gene's germline CDR1 is LNHDA and CDR2 SQIVND (reference sequence). The CDR3 totals 13 residues. The CDR3 DNA reads as TGTGCCAGTAGTATAGGCGGACTCTATGGCTACACCTTC. Residues: CASSIGGLYGYTF.

CDR3 coding DNA: TGTGCCAGCAGGGAGACACAGGGGGGTGGAACAGATACGCAGTATTTT. It is translated as CASRETQGGGTDTQYF. This sequence joins TRBV6-6 and TRBJ2-3; 8 nucleotides line up with TRBD1. The CDR3 sequence is 16 residues long. The V and J ends lost 6 bases and 3 bases, in that order; junction bases with no gene match: 11. Germline-derived CDR1 and CDR2 are MNHNY and SVGAGI (reference sequence).

In DNA form, the CDR3 reads TGTGCCAGCAGCGTACAGGGATTGAACACTGAAGCTTTCTTT. It is translated as CASSVQGLNTEAFF. J is TRBJ1-1 and V is TRBV2, with TRBD1 as a possible D gene (6 bases). The CDR3 is 14 residues long. Germline V gene lookup returns CDR1 SNHLY and CDR2 FYNNEI. Deletions cut 6 bases from V and 0 bases from J, with 11 bases between.